This T cell receptor (beta chain) is drawn from a study of Ad26.COV2.S vaccination and SARS-CoV-2 variants. Study-wide findings and caveats: It is possible that the TCR breadth and depth analyses underestimated the total T cell responses. Substantial breadth was reportedly displayed by spike-specific CD8+ and CD4+ T cell responses after vaccination.

Regarding this clone: Its antigen is not identified.

Assay: immunoSEQ multiplex PCR; the TCRdb copy retains only in-frame clones and omits some. The sample has 250,000 or so clones, around 88% seen once. The treatment was: over 15 received Ad26.COV2.S at low or high dose, single or two shots; several received placebo; per-sample allocation not given. Sampling was done on day 63 after the first vaccine or placebo injection. In Boston, the donor was an adult between 18-55 years of age. SARS-CoV-2 spike from the Wuhan strain was encoded by the vaccine, an Ad26 vector. This CDR3 has 11 amino acids. CDR1 SEHNR and CDR2 FQNEAQ come from the germline V gene (reference sequence). V lost 8 bases and J lost 7, with 11 bases in between.

The TCR was taken from a person aged 18-65 years who received the Ad26.COV2.S COVID-19 vaccine or a placebo. The chain combines TRBV7-9 with TRBJ1-2, with D perhaps matching TRBD1 (5 bases). The sample in question was peripheral blood, obtained in a trial of Ad26.COV2.S vaccine versus placebo. The DNA of the CDR3 is TGTGCCAGCGGGGTAGGGACTGGCTACACCTTC. Its translation: CASGVGTGYTF.